Shown below are 25 T cell receptor beta chains from a single sample sequenced in a study of neurological immune-mediated disorders. In TCRdb, the 5' RACE reads were re-called with MiXCR into one record per CDR3 protein. This table has approximately 59,000 distinct CDR3 sequences, around 5% appearing once. The sample consisted of PBMCs. The receptors were gathered from a human donor with multiple sclerosis. The donor label of this sample is uncertain.

This clonotype came up many times. The CDR3 region has the DNA TGCAGTGCCGAGACGGAGTATAGCAATCAGCCCCAGCATTTT. Its protein product is CSAETEYSNQPQHF. The chain carries TRBV20-1 and TRBJ1-5; unclear D gene. Trimming took 6 bases from V and 0 from J, leaving 12 bases between them. This CDR3 contains 14 residues. CDR1 is DFQATT, CDR2 SNEGSKA, per germline (reference sequence).

This clonotype was counted at least ten times. This CDR3 is CAITRDTNSPLHF. CDR3 coding DNA: TGTGCCATCACCCGGGACACCAATTCACCCCTCCACTTT. V usage is TRBV10-3 and J usage is TRBJ1-6, with TRBD1 as a possible D gene (6 bases). The CDR3 extends over 13 amino acids. The V and J ends lost 7 bases and 7 bases respectively, with 11 bases between them. Germline V gene lookup returns CDR1 ENHRY and CDR2 SYGVKD.

This clonotype was counted many times. The chain has TRBV9 and TRBJ1-2; 7 nucleotides agree with TRBD1. The CDR3 totals 14 residues. Trimming removed 2 bases from V and 8 bases from J; junction bases left unmatched: 9. The germline V gene encodes CDR1 SGDLS and CDR2 YYNGEE. CDR3 residues: CASSVRDSAGGYTF. CDR3 DNA: TGTGCCAGCAGCGTCCGGGACAGCGCGGGAGGCTACACCTTC. The variable domain in full, completed from reference TRBV9 and TRBJ1-2, reads DSGVTQTPKHLITATGQRVTLRCSPRSGDLSVYWYQQSLDQGLQFLIQYYNGEERAKGNILERFSAQQFPDLHSELNLSSLELGDSALYFCASSVRDSAGGYTFGSGTRLTVV.

At least ten counts were recorded for this clonotype. The V call is TRBV4-1, the J call TRBJ2-1, with D hard to call. The CDR3 has 13 amino acids. Germline V gene data show CDR1 as MGHRA and CDR2 as YSYEKL. Trimming took off 4 bases at V and 8 bases at J, with 12 bases between the two ends. This CDR3 is CASSPIMSDEQFF. CDR3 DNA sequence: TGCGCCAGCAGCCCAATAATGTCCGATGAGCAGTTCTTC.

This clonotype was recorded many times. V usage is TRBV9 and J usage is TRBJ1-2; TRBD1 is a possible D gene (6 bases). Germline lookup yields CDR1 SGDLS and CDR2 YYNGEE. The germline V and J ends were trimmed by 4 bases and 3 bases, with 16 bases remaining between them. This CDR3 is built from 15 residues. The CDR3 sequence is CASSPISYRDYGYTF. For the CDR3, the DNA is TGTGCCAGCAGCCCAATTTCCTACAGGGACTATGGCTACACCTTC.

This clonotype was seen many times. V is TRBV7-9 and J is TRBJ2-2; TRBD2 is a possible D gene (6 bases). V was pared by 7 bases and J by 0 bases, with 9 bases between. Germline values: CDR1 SEHNR, CDR2 FQNEAQ (reference sequence). The CDR3 spans 14 residues. CDR3 nucleotides: TGTGCCAGCAAGGGGACTTCGAACACCGGGGAGCTGTTTTTT. It translates to CASKGTSNTGELFF.

There are many counts of this clonotype. The genes are TRBV7-9 and TRBJ2-2, with D uncertain. Per germline, CDR1 SEHNR and CDR2 FQNEAQ (reference sequence). CDR3 length: 12 amino acids. V lost 4 bases and J lost 8, with 8 bases in between. Here the CDR3 DNA reads TGTGCCAGCAGCTCCGACGGGGGGGAGCTGTTTTTT. This codes for CASSSDGGELFF.

This clonotype was found many times. The V call is TRBV7-9, the J call TRBJ2-2, with TRBD1 matching over 7 bases. Trimming at V came to 1 base and at J to 3 bases, leaving 11 bases not matched to a gene. Germline values: CDR1 SEHNR, CDR2 FQNEAQ (reference sequence). The CDR3 sequence is 18 residues long. The CDR3, as DNA: TGTGCCAGCAGCTTAGGGGAAATGACAGGGAAGTACACCGGGGAGCTGTTTTTT. This codes for CASSLGEMTGKYTGELFF.

This clonotype was counted many times. V usage is TRBV5-1 and J usage is TRBJ2-1, with a possible D match to TRBD2 (5 bases). Trimming cost V 4 bases and J 7 bases, with 12 bases left between them. The length of the CDR3 is 13 residues. Per the germline V gene, CDR1 is SGHRS and CDR2 is YFSETQ. The CDR3 DNA sequence: TGCGCCAGCAGCCCCGACCCGGGGAATGAGCAGTTCTTC. Translation: CASSPDPGNEQFF.

This clonotype was seen at least ten times. The V call is TRBV20-1, the J call TRBJ1-1; 8 bases map to TRBD1. The V gene end was trimmed by 1 base and the J gene end by 8 bases; junction bases not matched to a gene: 6. The CDR3 has 13 residues. CDR1 and CDR2 from the germline V gene are DFQATT and SNEGSKA (reference sequence). Written as DNA, the CDR3 is TGCAGTGCTAGAGGGGGCAGGGGGCGAGAAGCTTTCTTT. It encodes CSARGGRGREAFF.

This clonotype came up many times. The chain carries TRBV5-1 and TRBJ2-1, with D perhaps matching TRBD1 or TRBD2 (5 bases each). Trimming cost V 0 bases and J 15 bases, with 22 bases left between them. This CDR3 is built from 15 residues. From germline, CDR1 is SGHRS and CDR2 YFSETQ. CDR3 sequence reads: CASSLAGTHRADPFF. For the CDR3, the DNA is TGCGCCAGCAGCTTGGCCGGGACCCACCGGGCGGATCCGTTCTTC.

This clonotype was recorded at least ten times. The chain carries TRBV5-5 and TRBJ1-1; D gene uncertain. The V gene lost 2 bases and the J gene lost 3 bases, with 11 bases spanning the gap. This CDR3 region has 14 residues. Germline lookup yields CDR1 SGHKS and CDR2 YYEKEE (reference sequence). The CDR3 DNA reads TGTGCCAGCAGCTTCGCCACTCTACACACTGAAGCTTTCTTT. It yields the protein CASSFATLHTEAFF. The full variable domain, rest sourced from reference TRBV5-5 and TRBJ1-1, is DAGVTQSPTHLIKTRGQQVTLRCSPISGHKSVSWYQQVLGQGPQFIFQYYEKEERGRGNFPDRFSARQFPNYSSELNVNALLLGDSALYLCASSFATLHTEAFFGQGTRLTVV.

This clonotype was seen many times. The chain has TRBV5-5 and TRBJ1-4, with unresolved D. V shed 0 bases and J shed 8 bases, with 14 bases lying between them. This CDR3 contains 15 residues. Germline values: CDR1 SGHKS, CDR2 YYEKEE (reference sequence). CDR3 coding DNA: TGTGCCAGCAGCTTGGAAAACTTCACGGGCGAAAAACTGTTTTTT. Translating it yields CASSLENFTGEKLFF. Filled out from reference TRBV5-5 and TRBJ1-4, the complete variable domain reads DAGVTQSPTHLIKTRGQQVTLRCSPISGHKSVSWYQQVLGQGPQFIFQYYEKEERGRGNFPDRFSARQFPNYSSELNVNALLLGDSALYLCASSLENFTGEKLFFGSGTQLSVL.

At least ten counts were recorded for this clonotype. CDR3 nucleotides: TGCGCCAGCAGCCCCTCGGGTGACAGGGTCGGCACTGAAGCTTTCTTT. Residues: CASSPSGDRVGTEAFF. The chain links TRBV5-1 to TRBJ1-1; 7 positions match TRBD1. CDR1 and CDR2 (germline): SGHRS, YFSETQ. The CDR3 has 16 residues. The ends lost 4 bases at V and 4 bases at J; junction bases unmatched: 13.

This clonotype was seen ten or more times. The chain employs TRBV5-1 and TRBJ2-7, with TRBD1 matching over 7 bases. V was clipped by 4 bases and J by 4 bases; unmatched bases: 5. Germline CDR1 reads SGHRS; CDR2 reads YFSETQ. This CDR3 region has 13 residues. This chain's CDR3 is CASSLGQVYEQYF. In DNA, the CDR3 is TGCGCCAGCAGCCTAGGACAGGTATACGAGCAGTACTTC.

Ten or more counts support this clonotype. The rearrangement joins TRBV7-9 to TRBJ1-1, with 9 positions matching TRBD1. Losses at the gene ends were 1 base for V and 5 bases for J; bases not matched to a gene: 5. The CDR3 has 15 amino acids. Germline values: CDR1 SEHNR, CDR2 FQNEAQ (reference sequence). The CDR3 here is CASSLETGGGTEAFF. In nucleotides, the CDR3 is TGTGCCAGCAGCTTAGAGACAGGGGGAGGAACTGAAGCTTTCTTT.

This clonotype was detected ten times or more. One end of the junction does not line up with germline, which may come from a read error. This sequence joins TRBV20-1 and TRBJ1-1, with D perhaps matching TRBD1 (6 bases). CDR1 is DFQATT, CDR2 SNEGSKA, per germline (reference sequence). This CDR3 has 14 residues. Written as DNA, the CDR3 is TGCAGTGCTAGGGTCGGGGGCGTGAAGACTGAAGCTTTCTTT. Encoded protein: CSARVGGVKTEAFF.

This clonotype was observed at least ten times. This sequence joins TRBV20-1 and TRBJ1-4, with 8 nucleotides matching TRBD1. The germline V gene encodes CDR1 DFQATT and CDR2 SNEGSKA (reference sequence). V lost 0 bases to trimming and J lost 11 bases; unmatched junction nucleotides: 11. The CDR3 runs 15 residues. The CDR3 nucleotides are TGCAGTGCTAGAGACCAGGGGGCTAGGGGTTGGAAACTGTTTTTT. Amino acids: CSARDQGARGWKLFF.

This clonotype was observed many times. The chain links TRBV6-5 to TRBJ2-1, with no clear D. The length of the CDR3 is 13 residues. V dropped 4 bases and J dropped 4 bases, with 8 bases sitting between them. Per germline, CDR1 MNHEY and CDR2 SVGAGI. CDR3 sequence: CASSSTGYNEQFF. CDR3 nucleotide sequence: TGTGCCAGCAGTTCAACCGGGTACAATGAGCAGTTCTTC.

This clonotype was counted between two and nine times. This chain connects TRBV10-3 to TRBJ2-7, with 16 bases lining up with TRBD2. The CDR3 sequence is 19 residues long. CDR1 is ENHRY, CDR2 SYGVKD, per germline. V was pared by 4 bases and J by 5 bases, with 14 bases of the junction left unmatched. The CDR3 DNA follows: TGTGCCATCAGTGTGTCTTCCGGGACTAGCGGGGGGGTACCGAACGAGCAGTACTTC. Amino acid sequence: CAISVSSGTSGGVPNEQYF.

This clonotype was seen repeatedly, ten times or more. V and J are TRBV5-1 and TRBJ2-1; D unresolved. The length of the CDR3 is 14 residues. The germline V gene encodes CDR1 SGHRS and CDR2 YFSETQ. V dropped 1 base and J dropped 7 bases, with 12 bases sitting between them. CDR3 residues: CASSLYDPSNEQFF. The CDR3 DNA reads as TGCGCCAGCAGCTTGTATGACCCTTCGAATGAGCAGTTCTTC.

This clonotype was detected many times. The CDR3 nucleotides are TGCGCCAGCAGTGAGCAAAAGCGAGAGACCCAGTACTTC. Encoded protein: CASSEQKRETQYF. The chain couples TRBV10-2 to TRBJ2-5, with D unclear. Germline-derived CDR1 and CDR2 are WSHSY and SAAADI. V was trimmed by 2 bases and J by 4 bases, leaving 8 bases between them. The CDR3 length is 13 residues.

This clonotype was seen many times. This rearrangement joins TRBV21-1 to TRBJ1-5. TRBV21-1 is given as a pseudogene. The CDR3 runs 14 residues. The chain's CDR3 is CARPREGSRQPQHF. CDR3 nucleotides: TGTGCCAGACCCCGGGAGGGGTCCCGACAGCCCCAGCATTTT.

This clonotype occurred many times. The chain recombines TRBV20-1 with TRBJ1-1, with TRBD1 identical over 9 bases. Germline assignment: CDR1 DFQATT and CDR2 SNEGSKA (reference sequence). Germline trimming cut 4 bases from V and 3 bases from J; bases unmatched to any gene: 6. The CDR3 spans 14 residues. The CDR3 is CSAKTGGWDTEAFF. CDR3 sequence (DNA): TGCAGTGCTAAAACAGGGGGCTGGGACACTGAAGCTTTCTTT.

This clonotype was seen many times. This CDR3 is CASSLSSGNTIYF. CDR3 coding DNA: TGTGCCAGCAGCTTGAGCTCTGGAAACACCATATATTTT. The rearrangement links TRBV13 to TRBJ1-3, with unresolved D. The V end was cut by 3 bases, the J end by 0 bases, with 3 bases between. Germline V gene lookup returns CDR1 PRHDT and CDR2 FYEKMQ (reference sequence). This CDR3 has 13 amino acids.